Presented here are 5 T cell receptor beta chains from one specimen sequenced in a study of shared clonotypes between healthy human individuals (dated by TCRdb to the early 2020s). Library preparation was by the immunoSEQ multiplex PCR assay. TCRdb provides this immuneACCESS table in a form limited to in-frame rearrangements. Some clones are lacking; in checked studies, under half of them reflect an unresolved V gene, and why the rest are absent is not known. Recorded for this sample are hundreds of thousands of clones; 98% of them occurred a single time. 0.25% to 0.35% of the sample is taken by the ten largest. CD8 naive samples consisted of CD45RO-negative cells that were positively selected for CCR7, yielding a CD45RA+CCR7+ population without TemRA cells. The sequenced material came from naive CD8+ T cells sorted from blood. Per the publication, the cell subset or site label means: CD45RA+CCR7+. These receptors originate from a man younger than 40 in good health.

This chain links TRBV5-1 with TRBJ2-7; D uncertain. The germline V and J ends were trimmed by 2 bases and 0 bases, with 12 bases remaining between them. CDR1 SGHRS and CDR2 YFSETQ come from the germline V gene. CDR3 size: 15 residues. The CDR3 protein is CASSFGPRSSYEQYF. CDR3 in DNA: TGCGCCAGCAGCTTCGGACCGCGATCCTCCTACGAGCAGTACTTC.

V gene TRBV15 combines with J gene TRBJ2-2; 8 bases fit TRBD2. The V segment lost 0 bases and the J segment 4 bases; nucleotides outside the gene matches: 4. Germline V gene lookup returns CDR1 LNHNV and CDR2 YYDKDF (reference sequence). This CDR3 has 16 amino acids. This chain's CDR3 is CATSRDRSGGTGELFF. CDR3 DNA: TGTGCCACCAGCAGAGATCGGAGCGGGGGCACCGGGGAGCTGTTTTTT.

This chain links TRBV18 with TRBJ1-5; maybe TRBD1 (5 bases). The CDR3 contains 16 residues. Germline CDR1 and CDR2: KGHSH and LQKENI. The V end lost 0 bases, the J end lost 4 bases, and 13 bases lay between the germline ends. In DNA, the CDR3 is TGTGCCAGCTCACCACCGCCGGGGGAAGGTAATCAGCCCCAGCATTTT. This gives the protein CASSPPPGEGNQPQHF.

The rearrangement links TRBV4-3 to TRBJ1-2, with D unresolved. V lost 0 bases and J lost 1, with 9 bases in between. The CDR3 contains 15 residues. Germline CDR1 reads LGHNA; CDR2 reads YSLEER. CDR3 in DNA: TGCGCCAGCAGCCAAGATGAATGGGTTAACTATGGCTACACCTTC. This translates into CASSQDEWVNYGYTF.

The V gene is TRBV5-4, the J gene TRBJ2-3; 15 nucleotides line up with TRBD2. V shed 4 bases and J 2 bases; nucleotides not matched to a gene: 11. The CDR3 has 19 amino acids. CDR1 and CDR2 (germline): SGHNT, YYREEE (reference sequence). The CDR3 loop reads CASSPGLAGGPIDTDTQYF. CDR3 nucleotide sequence: TGTGCCAGCAGCCCCGGACTAGCGGGAGGGCCCATAGACACAGATACGCAGTATTTT. Full variable domain (rest looked up from reference TRBV5-4 and TRBJ2-3): ETGVTQSPTHLIKTRGQQVTLRCSSQSGHNTVSWYQQALGQGPQFIFQYYREEENGRGNFPPRFSGLQFPNYSSELNVNALELDDSALYLCASSPGLAGGPIDTDTQYFGPGTRLTVL.